This entry lists 23 T cell receptor beta chains sequenced from one sample in a study of OX40 agonist ivuxolimab in advanced cancers. Sequencing used immunoSEQ multiplex PCR; TCRdb keeps in-frame clones, though not all of them. This sample has around 89,000 clones, with approximately 91% found just once. The sequences come from CD4+ or CD8+ T cells sorted from blood, collected in a trial of the OX40 agonist ivuxolimab. These receptors came from an adult with an advanced solid tumor such as melanoma, head and neck, liver or kidney cancer.

In this sample, this clone turned up once. This chain connects TRBV11-1 to TRBJ2-3; TRBD2 might be the D (5 bases). This CDR3 comprises 14 residues. V was pared by 8 bases and J by 0 bases, with 12 bases between. Germline assignment: CDR1 SGHAT and CDR2 FQDESV (reference sequence). CDR3 DNA: TGTGCCAGCCACGAGGGCTCTAGCACAGATACGCAGTATTTT. Protein sequence: CASHEGSSTDTQYF.

The V gene is TRBV7-2, the J gene TRBJ2-1; the match to TRBD2 covers 7 bases. The J segment lost 6 bases and the V segment lost 3 bases, leaving 17 bases of the junction unmatched. The CDR3 runs to 18 residues. Germline values: CDR1 SGHTA, CDR2 FQGNSA. The CDR3 bases are TGTGCCAGCAGCTTTCGACGCTACCTAAACGGCGGGGGCAATGAGCAGTTCTTC. Encoded protein: CASSFRRYLNGGGNEQFF.

The rearrangement joins TRBV7-2 to TRBJ2-3, with TRBD2 identical over 14 bases. The CDR3 has 17 residues. Unmatched junction bases numbered 10, after V lost 5 bases and J lost 6 bases. Per germline, CDR1 SGHTA and CDR2 FQGNSA. CDR3 protein: CASSVAPGTSGSDTQYF. In DNA, the CDR3 is TGTGCCAGCAGCGTGGCGCCCGGGACTAGCGGGAGTGATACGCAGTATTTT.

This rearrangement joins TRBV7-9 to TRBJ2-7, with D possibly called TRBD1 or TRBD2 (5 bases each). Trimming stripped 1 base from V and 4 bases from J, with 14 bases between. The V gene's germline CDR1 is SEHNR and CDR2 FQNEAQ (reference sequence). This CDR3 comprises 15 residues. For the CDR3, the DNA is TGTGCCAGCAGCTTAGGGGACCTGGCTCGTTACGAGCAGTACTTC. Translating it yields CASSLGDLARYEQYF.

This clone showed up just once. The V call is TRBV5-1, the J call TRBJ1-1, with D possibly TRBD1 on 5 matching bases. The CDR3 sequence is 13 residues long. CDR1 and CDR2 (germline): SGHRS, YFSETQ. Trimming shortened V by 5 bases and J by 2 bases, and 10 bases separated the two germline ends. This CDR3 reads CASSRGDNTEAFF. The CDR3 DNA reads as TGCGCCAGCAGTCGGGGGGACAACACTGAAGCTTTCTTT.

The chain couples TRBV19 to TRBJ1-5; TRBD1 agrees at 7 bases. Germline V gives CDR1 LNHDA, CDR2 SQIVND (reference sequence). This CDR3 has 16 amino acids. V lost 2 bases, J lost 0 bases, and 4 bases stayed unmatched. The CDR3 protein is CASSIPGGYSNQPQHF. DNA of the CDR3: TGTGCCAGTAGTATACCAGGGGGTTATAGCAATCAGCCCCAGCATTTT.

The chain couples TRBV10-3 to TRBJ2-7; TRBD1 matches 9 bases. The CDR3 has 14 amino acids. Germline loops: CDR1 ENHRY, CDR2 SYGVKD. V trimming: 6 bases; J trimming: 5 bases; junction bases outside the gene matches: 8. CDR3 residues: CAISRDRERDEQYF. The CDR3 DNA reads TGTGCCATCAGCCGGGACAGGGAGAGGGACGAGCAGTACTTC.

The chain is built from TRBV4-1 and TRBJ2-7; D may be TRBD1 or TRBD2 (5 bases each). The CDR3 sequence is 17 residues long. Trimming removed 0 bases at V and 6 bases at J, with 21 bases between. CDR1 MGHRA and CDR2 YSYEKL come from the germline V gene. The DNA for the CDR3 is TGCGCCAGCAGCCAAGATGGGTTTCCGGCAGGGAGCTCCGAGCAGTACTTC. It yields the protein CASSQDGFPAGSSEQYF.

V gene TRBV28 combines with J gene TRBJ2-7, with D possibly being TRBD2 (6 bases). This CDR3 is built from 15 residues. V dropped 5 bases and J dropped 0 bases, with 14 bases sitting between them. The germline gives CDR1 MDHEN, CDR2 SYDVKM. CDR3 nucleotides: TGTGCCAGCAGTCCCCGGGGCGGGGCCTCCTACGAGCAGTACTTC. This encodes CASSPRGGASYEQYF.

This clone was picked up a small number of times. The genes are TRBV10-2 and TRBJ2-1; D is undetermined. V shed 7 bases and J shed 4 bases, with 8 bases lying between them. The CDR3 length is 12 residues. Germline assignment: CDR1 WSHSY and CDR2 SAAADI. The CDR3 loop is CASTERYNEQFF. The CDR3 coding sequence is TGCGCCAGCACGGAGAGGTACAATGAGCAGTTCTTC.

V is TRBV5-6 and J is TRBJ1-1; D is perhaps TRBD1 (5 bases). In germline, CDR1 is SGHDT, CDR2 YYEEEE. The CDR3 is made up of 15 amino acids. Trimming took 0 bases from V and 5 from J, leaving 14 bases between them. CDR3 amino acids: CASSLARGAWTEAFF. DNA for the CDR3: TGTGCCAGCAGCTTGGCGAGGGGAGCTTGGACTGAAGCTTTCTTT.

This chain uses TRBV19 with TRBJ2-7; 7 nucleotides align to TRBD1. Germline CDR1 reads LNHDA; CDR2 reads SQIVND (reference sequence). Trimming at V came to 6 bases and at J to 4 bases, leaving 6 bases not matched to a gene. The CDR3 contains 13 residues. CDR3 coding DNA: TGTGCCAGTAGCCTCGGCAGGGGGTACGAGCAGTACTTC. It specifies CASSLGRGYEQYF.

The genes are TRBV7-9 and TRBJ2-3; the D is unclear. The CDR3 covers 19 residues. Trimming removed 1 base from V and 2 bases from J, with 22 bases in between. CDR1 and CDR2 (germline): SEHNR, FQNEAQ (reference sequence). Here the CDR3 reads CASSLGGVGRVTSTDTQYF. The CDR3, as DNA: TGTGCCAGCAGCTTAGGTGGAGTCGGCAGAGTTACCTCCACAGATACGCAGTATTTT.

The sample holds one count of this clone. This rearrangement joins TRBV7-9 to TRBJ1-4, with 8 bases fitting TRBD1. Germline V gene lookup returns CDR1 SEHNR and CDR2 FQNEAQ (reference sequence). With V trimmed by 4 bases and J by 4 bases, 5 bases remained unmatched. This CDR3 spans 15 amino acids. Here the CDR3 DNA reads TGTGCCAGCAGCTCTACAGGGGGGAGTAATGAAAAACTGTTTTTT. Protein sequence: CASSSTGGSNEKLFF. The complete variable domain, with remaining parts taken from reference TRBV7-9 and TRBJ1-4, reads DTGVSQNPRHKITKRGQNVTFRCDPISEHNRLYWYRQTLGQGPEFLTYFQNEAQLEKSRLLSDRFSAERPKGSFSTLEIQRTEQGDSAMYLCASSSTGGSNEKLFFGSGTQLSVL.

Here the CDR3 DNA reads TGTGCCAGCGGGCGGGAGATCACCGGGGAGCTGTTTTTT. Protein sequence: CASGREITGELFF. The V and J genes are TRBV2 and TRBJ2-2, with 7 bases aligning to TRBD2. This CDR3 is 13 amino acids long. Trimming at V came to 8 bases and at J to 4 bases, leaving 4 bases not matched to a gene. Germline assignment: CDR1 SNHLY and CDR2 FYNNEI.

This clone has a single count. The gene calls are TRBV18 and TRBJ2-1; 12 bases map to TRBD2. J gave up 0 bases and V 4 bases, and 10 bases lay outside the gene matches. Germline V CDR1 and CDR2: KGHSH, LQKENI. The CDR3 has 19 amino acids. The CDR3 coding sequence is TGTGCCAGCTCACTAGGGACTAGCGGGCCCTACAGCTCCTACAATGAGCAGTTCTTC. Translated: CASSLGTSGPYSSYNEQFF. The full variable domain, in which reference TRBV18 and TRBJ2-1 provide the parts outside the CDR3, is NAGVMQNPRHLVRRRGQEARLRCSPMKGHSHVYWYRQLPEEGLKFMVYLQKENIIDESGMPKERFSAEFPKEGPSILRIQQVVRGDSAAYFCASSLGTSGPYSSYNEQFFGPGTRLTVL.

The gene calls are TRBV7-3 and TRBJ2-7, with D perhaps assigned TRBD1 or TRBD2 (5 bases each). Looked up from germline, CDR1 is SGHTA and CDR2 is FQGTGA. V was shortened by 1 base and J by 7 bases, with 14 bases between the two germline ends. There are 14 residues in the CDR3. For the CDR3, the DNA is TGTGCCAGCAGCTTAATTGGACAAGGCGGGGAGCAGTACTTC. Its translation: CASSLIGQGGEQYF.

The genes are TRBV27 and TRBJ2-1; 9 bases map to TRBD1. The V and J ends lost 5 bases and 9 bases, in that order; junction bases with no gene match: 8. The CDR3 is 14 residues long. Germline CDR1 reads MNHEY; CDR2 reads SMNVEV (reference sequence). The CDR3 region has the DNA TGTGCCAGCAGTGGTACAGGGGGCAGATCTGAGCAGTTCTTC. Translation gives CASSGTGGRSEQFF.

The gene calls are TRBV16 and TRBJ2-3; D call uncertain. Germline assignment: CDR1 KGHSY and CDR2 FQNENV. The CDR3 is 12 amino acids. Trimming removed 4 bases from V and 7 bases from J, with 9 bases in between. The CDR3 sequence: CASSPLENTQYF. CDR3 DNA: TGTGCCAGCAGCCCTCTTGAGAATACGCAGTATTTT.

The chain employs TRBV18 and TRBJ1-1, with 7 bases matching TRBD1. The CDR3 has 13 residues. Per the germline V gene, CDR1 is KGHSH and CDR2 is LQKENI. V gave up 5 bases and J gave up 3 bases; unmatched junction bases: 3. Written as DNA, the CDR3 is TGTGCCAGCTCAAGACAGGGTCACACTGAAGCTTTCTTT. The encoded protein is CASSRQGHTEAFF.

The genes are TRBV30 and TRBJ1-3; D not certain. V was shortened by 8 bases and J by 2 bases, with 10 bases between the two germline ends. Germline CDR1 is GTSNPN and CDR2 is SVGIG (reference sequence). The CDR3 is made up of 12 amino acids. The CDR3: CASGRTGNTIYF. Here the CDR3 DNA reads TGTGCCAGTGGACGGACTGGAAACACCATATATTTT.

The chain carries TRBV7-6 and TRBJ2-3; TRBD1 agrees at 8 bases. Germline values: CDR1 SGHVS, CDR2 FNYEAQ. The trim removed 7 bases at V and 6 bases at J, leaving 9 bases unmatched. The CDR3 spans 14 residues. CDR3 in amino acids: CASTTLQGADTQYF. CDR3 DNA sequence: TGTGCCAGCACCACCCTCCAGGGGGCGGATACGCAGTATTTT.

V and J are TRBV7-2 and TRBJ1-2; 12 bases map to TRBD1. V shed 5 bases and J 6 bases; nucleotides not matched to a gene: 4. Germline assignment: CDR1 SGHTA and CDR2 FQGNSA. The CDR3 sequence is 14 residues long. CDR3 sequence reads: CASSPGQGAHGYTF. In DNA, the CDR3 is TGTGCCAGCAGCCCGGGACAGGGGGCCCATGGCTACACCTTC.